Described below is a single T cell receptor beta chain sequence and its context. This sample stems from a study of monozygotic twins with inflammatory bowel disease. Germline V gene sequence: CDR1 MDHEN, CDR2 SYDVKM. The CDR3 is 14 amino acids. TCRdb re-called the 5' RACE reads and catalogs CDR3 proteins one per entry, DNA excluded. Recorded here are 300,000 to 400,000 distinct CDR3 sequences; the top ten clones represent approximately 2%. The TCR originated in a human donor with ulcerative colitis or Crohn's disease, or a healthy co-twin of an affected twin (not recorded which). Sequencing input: blood. The chain joins TRBV28 to TRBJ1-4; no DNA is available, so the TRBD1 call from TCRdb remains unchecked. CDR3 sequence reads: CASSLSRPGEKLFF.